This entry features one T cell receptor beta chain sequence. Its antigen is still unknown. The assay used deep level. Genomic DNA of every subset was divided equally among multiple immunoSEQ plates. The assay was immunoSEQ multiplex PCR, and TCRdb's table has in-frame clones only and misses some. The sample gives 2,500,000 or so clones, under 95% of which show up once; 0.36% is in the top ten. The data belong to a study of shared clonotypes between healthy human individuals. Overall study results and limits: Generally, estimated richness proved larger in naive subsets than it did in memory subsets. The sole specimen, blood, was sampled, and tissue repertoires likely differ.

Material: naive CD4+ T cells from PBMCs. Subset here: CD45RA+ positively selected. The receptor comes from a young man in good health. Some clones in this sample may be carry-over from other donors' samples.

In DNA, the CDR3 is TGTGCCAGCAGCCGAGATAGCGGGAACAGGGACATTCAGTACTTC. Protein product: CASSRDSGNRDIQYF. J is TRBJ2-4 and V is TRBV9, with TRBD2 matching 8 bases. After removal of 4 bases from V and 8 bases from J, the junction contained 11 bases not matched to a gene. The CDR3 contains 15 residues. CDR1 is SGDLS and CDR2 is YYNGEE in the germline V gene.